Below, 16 T cell receptor beta chains from the same sample are listed, as sequenced in a study of CD8+ T cells in alopecia areata. After isolation, RNA underwent reverse transcription to generate cDNA as the sequencing template. Measured with immunoSEQ multiplex PCR; TCRdb has only the in-frame clones, and not every one. Captured here are over 100,000 clones, none seen once; the top ten comprise about 18%. The material sequenced was lesional skin. Receptor source: a C3H/HeJ mouse with alopecia areata. MHC haplotype of the strain: H2-k.

This clone was counted a few times. Gene names denote mouse genes. The CDR3 is cut off 4 residues early in the read; its end comes from the germline J gene. The chain couples TRBV13-3 to TRBJ2-4; 10 bases align to TRBD1. Germline V CDR1 and CDR2: NNHDY, SYVADS. CDR3 length: 16 amino acids. V was pared by 0 bases and J by 0 bases, with 1 base of the junction left unmatched. CDR3 amino acids: CASSDEGQGSQNTLYF. The sequenced CDR3 bases are TGTGCCAGCAGTGATGAGGGACAGGGGAGTCAAAAC.

This clone has a handful of counts. Gene names denote mouse genes. The sequenced fragment ends 4 residues before the CDR3 boundary, so the rest is inferred from the germline J gene. This chain connects TRBV13-1 to TRBJ1-4; perhaps TRBD1 as D (5 bases). The CDR3 loop spans 13 amino acids. Trimming cost V 9 bases and J 2 bases, with 11 bases left between them. CDR1 is NSHNY, CDR2 SYGAGN, per germline. Incomplete CDR3 DNA: TGTGCCACATCGGGACTCTCCAACGAA. Translating gives CATSGLSNE. The entire CDR3 sequence reads CATSGLSNERLFF.

This clone was detected only a few times. Genes and germline are mouse. The sample contains more than one DNA sequence encoding this CDR3. CDR3: CASSMGGRAEQFF. The sequenced CDR3 bases are TGTGCCAGCAGTATGGGGGGCCGGGCT. This rearrangement joins TRBV19 to TRBJ2-1, with D maybe TRBD2 (7 bases). The CDR3 end falls 4 residues outside the read, so it is completed with the germline J gene. This CDR3 spans 13 amino acids. From germline, CDR1 is FNHDT and CDR2 SITEND (reference sequence).

About this clone itself: At residue 13, TCRdb's protein disagrees with the DNA translation; the protein shown here derives from the DNA. Gene names follow the mouse nomenclature. The read terminates 3 residues before the CDR3 end, so the remaining end is supplied by the germline J gene. The V call is TRBV1, the J call TRBJ1-6; D is uncertain. TRBJ1-6 is flagged as an ORF with uncertain function. The V and J ends lost 0 bases and 0 bases respectively, with 6 bases between them. The CDR3 runs to 16 residues. Per germline, CDR1 NSQYPW and CDR2 LRSPGD (reference sequence). CDR3 DNA, as far as it was read: TGCACCTGCAGTGCAGATGACTCTTCCTATAATTCGCCC. It translates to CTCSADDSSYNSP. The full CDR3 protein is CTCSADDSSYNSPLYF.

Notes on this clone: All gene names here are mouse names. The CDR3 end falls 4 residues outside the read, so it is completed with the germline J gene. The chain couples TRBV31 to TRBJ2-2; 9 nucleotides match TRBD2. This CDR3 comprises 16 residues. CDR1 GKSSPN and CDR2 SITVG come from the germline V gene. Unmatched junction bases numbered 4, after V lost 1 base and J lost 1 base. CDR3: CAWSHTGGQNTGQLYF. The sequenced CDR3 bases are TGTGCCTGGAGTCACACTGGGGGGCAAAACACCGGG.

In its sample, this clone was seen a few times. Genes and germline are mouse. The CDR3 end falls 4 residues outside the read, so it is completed with the germline J gene. This chain joins TRBV19 and TRBJ2-7; D perhaps matches TRBD1 (7 bases). Trimming pared 3 bases from V and 0 bases from J, leaving 7 bases between. The CDR3 is 13 amino acids. The germline V gene has CDR1 FNHDT and CDR2 SITEND (reference sequence). The CDR3 bases that were read are TGTGCCAGCAGTAAGGGGGCCTCCTAT. Translating it yields CASSKGASY. The CDR3 in full is CASSKGASYEQYF.

This clone was observed a few times. Germline and genes: mouse. Sequencing ends 4 residues short of the CDR3 end; the germline J gene provides the rest. The rearrangement joins TRBV13-3 to TRBJ1-4; D uncertain. This CDR3 is built from 13 residues. Germline V lookup: CDR1 NNHDY, CDR2 SYVADS. Trimming left V 3 bases short and J 4 bases short, with 7 bases between. CDR3 in amino acids: CASSGQYNERLFF. The sequenced CDR3 bases are TGTGCCAGCAGTGGTCAGTACAACGAA.

This clone was found a few times. Gene names and germline refer to mouse. The read finishes 4 residues shy of the CDR3 end, and the germline J gene is used to complete it. The rearrangement links TRBV14 to TRBJ2-7; TRBD1 aligns across 7 bases. Germline CDR1 and CDR2: SGHDT and FRDEAV. This CDR3 has 14 residues. V was clipped by 1 base and J by 0 bases; unmatched bases: 1. The CDR3: CASSFGTVSYEQYF. The CDR3 DNA, read in part, is TGTGCCAGCAGTTTCGGGACAGTCTCCTAT. Supplemented by reference TRBV14 and TRBJ2-7, the full variable domain reads EAGVTQSPRYAVLQEGQAVSFWCDPISGHDTLYWYQQPRDQGPQLLVYFRDEAVIDNSQLPSDRFSAVRPKGTNSTLKIQSAKQGDTATYLCASSFGTVSYEQYFGPGTRLTVL.

To note about this clone: Germline and genes here are mouse. Read coverage stops 4 residues before the CDR3 terminus; the germline J gene supplies the remainder. The chain couples TRBV13-1 to TRBJ2-4; D call uncertain. The CDR3 covers 12 residues. Trimming took 4 bases from V and 2 from J, leaving 5 bases between them. The germline gives CDR1 NSHNY, CDR2 SYGAGN. The CDR3 DNA, read in part, is TGTGCCAGCAGTCGACATCAAAAC. Translated: CASSRHQN. The CDR3 as a whole reads CASSRHQNTLYF.

This clone is classed as medium-sized. Mouse names are used for the genes. The sequenced fragment ends 4 residues before the CDR3 boundary, so the rest is inferred from the germline J gene. The genes are TRBV13-2 and TRBJ2-3, with a possible D match to TRBD2 (7 bases). CDR1 and CDR2 from the germline V gene are NNHNN and SYGAGS (reference sequence). Trimming stripped 0 bases from V and 0 bases from J, with 8 bases between. The CDR3 runs 15 residues. The CDR3 loop is CASGDGGASAETLYF. The part of the CDR3 DNA that was read is TGTGCCAGCGGTGATGGGGGGGCTAGTGCAGAA.

This clone was found a few times. Gene names are mouse gene names. The sequenced fragment ends 4 residues before the CDR3 boundary, so the rest is inferred from the germline J gene. V gene TRBV16 combines with J gene TRBJ2-1, with 9 bases fitting TRBD2. V shed 1 base, J shed 0 bases, and the junction held 1 base outside the gene matches. Germline loops: CDR1 SGHSA, CDR2 FRNQAP. The CDR3 is 16 amino acids. CDR3 in amino acids: CASSLVWGGNYAEQFF. The sequenced part of the CDR3 DNA is TGTGCAAGCAGCTTAGTCTGGGGGGGTAACTATGCT.

In the case of this clone: Gene names denote mouse genes. The read halts 4 residues ahead of the CDR3 end, with the missing end drawn from the germline J gene. V usage is TRBV19 and J usage is TRBJ1-1, with D possibly being TRBD1 (5 bases). The CDR3 totals 15 residues. Germline values: CDR1 FNHDT, CDR2 SITEND (reference sequence). V lost 2 bases, J lost 3 bases, and 14 bases lay in between. CDR3 protein: CASSMGEGGDTEVFF. CDR3 DNA (partial): TGTGCCAGCAGTATGGGGGAGGGAGGGGACACA.

This clone was seen a few times. Mouse gene names and germline throughout. Sequencing ends 4 residues short of the CDR3 end; the germline J gene provides the rest. The chain employs TRBV13-3 and TRBJ1-2, with 10 positions matching TRBD1. Germline trimming cut 10 bases from V and 4 bases from J; bases unmatched to any gene: 7. The CDR3 is 13 residues long. Germline V lookup: CDR1 NNHDY, CDR2 SYVADS. The CDR3 DNA, read in part, is TGTGCCTGCCGGGACAGGGGAGCCTCC. Translating gives CACRDRGAS. The CDR3 reads in full as CACRDRGASDYTF.

For this clone: Mouse gene names and germline throughout. CDR3 DNA (partial): TGTGCCAGCAGTGATGCGGAGGGTCTTAACCAAGAC. As protein: CASSDAEGLNQD. The full CDR3 reads CASSDAEGLNQDTQYF. The chain has TRBV13-3 and TRBJ2-5; D is ambiguous. The CDR3 extends 4 residues past the end of the read, so its final part is completed from the germline J gene. Trimming left V 0 bases short and J 0 bases short, with 11 bases between. CDR1 and CDR2 (germline): NNHDY, SYVADS. CDR3 length: 16 amino acids.

About this clone: Genes and germline come from the mouse. With the read ending 4 residues before the CDR3 end, the germline J gene is used to fill in that end. The chain recombines TRBV13-3 with TRBJ2-1; 7 bases are a match to TRBD1. Losses at the gene ends were 6 bases for V and 1 base for J; bases not matched to a gene: 4. Germline CDR1 and CDR2: NNHDY and SYVADS. The length of the CDR3 is 14 residues. The chain's CDR3 is CASTPGGNYAEQFF. The DNA read from the CDR3 is TGTGCCAGCACCCCAGGGGGAAACTATGCT.

As regards this clone: The genes and germline here are from mouse. The CDR3 end lies 4 residues beyond the end of the read and is filled in from the germline J gene. The J gene is TRBJ2-5, the V gene TRBV14; 9 bases fit TRBD1. Germline-derived CDR1 and CDR2 are SGHDT and FRDEAV. V shed 5 bases, J shed 1 base, and the junction held 8 bases outside the gene matches. CDR3 length: 16 residues. CDR3: CASSSGTGRDQDTQYF. CDR3 bases read: TGTGCCAGCAGCTCCGGGACAGGGAGAGACCAAGAC. Supplemented by reference TRBV14 and TRBJ2-5, the full variable domain reads EAGVTQSPRYAVLQEGQAVSFWCDPISGHDTLYWYQQPRDQGPQLLVYFRDEAVIDNSQLPSDRFSAVRPKGTNSTLKIQSAKQGDTATYLCASSSGTGRDQDTQYFGPGTRLLVL.